The 16 T cell receptor beta chains below come from one sample, sequenced in a study of T cell clonotyping in hematopoietic cell transplantation. Time point of the sample: recipient sample about 28 days before transplant, after cytoreduction. Method: immunoSEQ multiplex PCR; TCRdb's copy keeps in-frame clones and lacks some. The data hold approximately 42,000 clones, with less than 85% observed a single time. The starting material was peripheral blood mononuclear cells, obtained before stem cell transplant. The receptors come from a man in his fifties or sixties with acute myeloid leukemia. Some clones in this sample may be carry-over from other donors' samples.

The chain carries TRBV9 and TRBJ2-7, with 11 bases that match TRBD1. J gave up 3 bases and V 0 bases, and 2 bases lay outside the gene matches. Germline CDR1 SGDLS, CDR2 YYNGEE. This CDR3 contains 15 residues. CDR3 amino acids: CASSVAGTGGYEQYF. As DNA, the CDR3 is TGTGCCAGCAGCGTAGCCGGGACAGGGGGCTACGAGCAGTACTTC.

This sequence joins TRBV19 and TRBJ1-1; 8 nucleotides agree with TRBD1. V gave up 4 bases and J gave up 1 base; unmatched junction bases: 2. CDR1 and CDR2 from the germline V gene are LNHDA and SQIVND (reference sequence). The length of the CDR3 is 14 residues. The CDR3, as DNA: TGTGCCAGTAGTAGACAGGGGTCGAACACTGAAGCTTTCTTT. Translating gives CASSRQGSNTEAFF.

The V and J genes are TRBV27 and TRBJ1-1; D is undetermined. In germline, CDR1 is MNHEY, CDR2 SMNVEV (reference sequence). The CDR3 runs 15 residues. Trimming took off 3 bases at V and 6 bases at J, with 17 bases between the two ends. The CDR3, as DNA: TGTGCCAGCAGTTTTCTCCAGGCCGGGCGGGCTGAAGCTTTCTTT. Translation gives CASSFLQAGRAEAFF.

The rearrangement links TRBV5-8 to TRBJ2-5; 10 bases line up with TRBD1. Germline V gives CDR1 SGHTS, CDR2 YDEGEE. The CDR3 contains 15 residues. The J segment lost 6 bases and the V segment lost 5 bases, leaving 10 bases of the junction unmatched. The chain's CDR3 is CASSYTGTGAKTQYF. The CDR3 coding sequence is TGTGCCAGCAGTTATACCGGGACAGGGGCGAAGACCCAGTACTTC. Combining the CDR3 with reference TRBV5-8 and TRBJ2-5 gives the whole variable domain EAGVTQSPTHLIKTRGQQATLRCSPISGHTSVYWYQQALGLGLQFLLWYDEGEERNRGNFPPRFSGRQFPNYSSELNVNALELEDSALYLCASSYTGTGAKTQYFGPGTRLLVL.

J is TRBJ1-5 and V is TRBV7-9; D is ambiguous. Germline-derived CDR1 and CDR2 are SEHNR and FQNEAQ (reference sequence). The V gene lost 6 bases and the J gene lost 2 bases, with 11 bases spanning the gap. This CDR3 comprises 14 residues. The CDR3 loop reads CASSQGQGNQPQHF. The CDR3 coding sequence is TGTGCCAGCAGTCAAGGGCAGGGCAATCAGCCCCAGCATTTT.

The rearrangement joins TRBV9 to TRBJ2-7; 9 nucleotides match TRBD2. In germline, CDR1 is SGDLS, CDR2 YYNGEE. The CDR3 sequence is 16 residues long. The V and J ends lost 4 bases and 0 bases, in that order; junction bases with no gene match: 8. The CDR3 DNA is TGTGCCAGCAGCCCTACGAGCGGGGGGATCTCCTACGAGCAGTACTTC. This translates into CASSPTSGGISYEQYF.

J is TRBJ1-6 and V is TRBV19; D might be TRBD1 (5 bases). Trimming took 7 bases from V and 5 from J, leaving 12 bases between them. The CDR3 has 14 amino acids. Germline-derived CDR1 and CDR2 are LNHDA and SQIVND (reference sequence). Written as DNA, the CDR3 is TGTGCCAGTACCCTAGGGGTGGATAATTCACCCCTCCACTTT. It codes for CASTLGVDNSPLHF. The full variable domain, rest sourced from reference TRBV19 and TRBJ1-6, is DGGITQSPKYLFRKEGQNVTLSCEQNLNHDAMYWYRQDPGQGLRLIYYSQIVNDFQKGDIAEGYSVSREKKESFPLTVTSAQKNPTAFYLCASTLGVDNSPLHFGNGTRLTVT.

Of note for this clone: An end of the junction differs from the germline gene, which may be a read error. The chain couples TRBV7-2 to TRBJ2-7; 8 bases fit TRBD2. Germline V gives CDR1 SGHTA, CDR2 FQGNSA. CDR3 size: 13 residues. The CDR3 DNA reads as TGTGCCAGCAGTTCCGGGACTAGACAGTCCACAGACTTC. Protein product: CASSSGTRQSTDF.

This chain uses TRBV5-5 with TRBJ2-7; TRBD1 agrees at 7 bases. After removal of 5 bases from V and 7 bases from J, the junction contained 9 bases not matched to a gene. From germline, CDR1 is SGHKS and CDR2 YYEKEE (reference sequence). The CDR3 spans 13 residues. The CDR3 region has the DNA TGTGCCAGCAGTTTTTACCAGGACAGGGAGCAGTACTTC. Its protein is CASSFYQDREQYF. Together with reference TRBV5-5 and TRBJ2-7, the CDR3 gives the full variable domain: DAGVTQSPTHLIKTRGQQVTLRCSPISGHKSVSWYQQVLGQGPQFIFQYYEKEERGRGNFPDRFSARQFPNYSSELNVNALLLGDSALYLCASSFYQDREQYFGPGTRLTVT.

The chain has TRBV13 and TRBJ1-1; the D gene is possibly TRBD1 (5 bases). V lost 1 base, J lost 8 bases, and 11 bases lay in between. Germline V gene lookup returns CDR1 PRHDT and CDR2 FYEKMQ (reference sequence). The CDR3 contains 13 residues. The CDR3 protein is CASSLDRQLEAFF. CDR3 sequence (DNA): TGTGCCAGCAGCTTAGACCGACAGTTAGAAGCTTTCTTT.

This clone was seen a few times. This sequence joins TRBV5-8 and TRBJ1-1; perhaps TRBD1 as D (6 bases). This CDR3 is 14 amino acids long. Deletions cut 4 bases from V and 1 base from J, with 11 bases between. The germline gives CDR1 SGHTS, CDR2 YDEGEE. CDR3 residues: CASSRGQPNTEAFF. CDR3 DNA: TGTGCCAGCAGCCGAGGACAGCCGAACACTGAAGCTTTCTTT.

The chain carries TRBV28 and TRBJ1-6, with no clear D. The V gene lost 5 bases and the J gene lost 8 bases, with 7 bases spanning the gap. This CDR3 contains 12 residues. Germline lookup yields CDR1 MDHEN and CDR2 SYDVKM. This CDR3 reads CASSLRDSPLHF. CDR3 coding DNA: TGTGCCAGCAGTCTCCGCGATTCACCCCTCCACTTT. Together with reference TRBV28 and TRBJ1-6, the CDR3 gives the full variable domain: DVKVTQSSRYLVKRTGEKVFLECVQDMDHENMFWYRQDPGLGLRLIYFSYDVKMKEKGDIPEGYSVSREKKERFSLILESASTNQTSMYLCASSLRDSPLHFGNGTRLTVT.

V and J are TRBV7-2 and TRBJ2-7; 8 nucleotides match TRBD1. Trimming cost V 5 bases and J 3 bases; bases outside gene matches: 12. CDR1 is SGHTA, CDR2 FQGNSA, per germline. The CDR3 is 16 amino acids. This chain's CDR3 is CASSRRTGFGDYEQYF. CDR3 sequence (DNA): TGTGCCAGCAGCCGTAGGACAGGGTTTGGGGACTACGAGCAGTACTTC. Full variable domain (rest looked up from reference TRBV7-2 and TRBJ2-7): GAGVSQSPSNKVTEKGKDVELRCDPISGHTALYWYRQSLGQGLEFLIYFQGNSAPDKSGLPSDRFSAERTGGSVSTLTIQRTQQEDSAVYLCASSRRTGFGDYEQYFGPGTRLTVT.

The V call is TRBV30, the J call TRBJ1-5; D perhaps matches TRBD1 (5 bases). The CDR3 contains 13 residues. Trimming removed 1 base at V and 6 bases at J, with 10 bases between. Germline V gene data show CDR1 as GTSNPN and CDR2 as SVGIG (reference sequence). CDR3 sequence: CAWSAGSGQPQHF. CDR3 DNA: TGTGCCTGGAGTGCAGGGTCCGGTCAGCCCCAGCATTTT. Complete variable domain (other parts from reference TRBV30 and TRBJ1-5): SQTIHQWPATLVQPVGSPLSLECTVEGTSNPNLYWYRQAAGRGLQLLFYSVGIGQISSEVPQNLSASRPQDRQFILSSKKLLLSDSGFYLCAWSAGSGQPQHFGDGTRLSIL.

The chain's CDR3 is CASSASSGGGYNEQFF. Written as DNA, the CDR3 is TGTGCCAGCAGCGCCTCCAGCGGGGGGGGATACAATGAGCAGTTCTTC. This chain links TRBV9 with TRBJ2-1, with 10 nucleotides matching TRBD2. Germline V CDR1 and CDR2: SGDLS, YYNGEE. The CDR3 contains 16 residues. Trimming cost V 3 bases and J 4 bases; bases outside gene matches: 7.

The V and J genes are TRBV7-2 and TRBJ1-2; D not certain. Germline-derived CDR1 and CDR2 are SGHTA and FQGNSA. This CDR3 region has 13 residues. The germline V and J ends were trimmed by 3 bases and 2 bases, with 7 bases remaining between them. CDR3 loop: CASSFGLNYGYTF. In nucleotides, the CDR3 is TGTGCCAGCAGCTTCGGATTGAACTATGGCTACACCTTC.